This T cell receptor beta chain derives from a study of T cell repertoires in cytomegalovirus infection. Broader study findings: CMV-specific TCR beta clonotypes restricted by HLA-C dominated the ex vivo response.

CDR3 size: 12 residues. V was shortened by 2 bases and J by 9 bases, with 9 bases between the two germline ends. Germline loops: CDR1 SGHRS, CDR2 YFSETQ. MiXCR was run by TCRdb on the reads, yielding one entry per CDR3 protein. The sample includes about 920,000 distinct CDR3 sequences, roughly 31% seen only once; the top ten take over 10%. On this clonotype itself: What it binds is unknown.

This chain links TRBV5-1 with TRBJ2-1, with D unclear. The sample consisted of cultured CD8+ T cells from PBMCs, taken from culture after CMV antigen stimulation. The origin of this receptor is a human donor in good health (CMV status not recorded). Some clones in this sample may be carry-over from other donors' samples. The DNA for the CDR3 is TGCGCCAGCAGCTTACCCGGGCGTGAGCAGTTCTTC. It translates to CASSLPGREQFF.